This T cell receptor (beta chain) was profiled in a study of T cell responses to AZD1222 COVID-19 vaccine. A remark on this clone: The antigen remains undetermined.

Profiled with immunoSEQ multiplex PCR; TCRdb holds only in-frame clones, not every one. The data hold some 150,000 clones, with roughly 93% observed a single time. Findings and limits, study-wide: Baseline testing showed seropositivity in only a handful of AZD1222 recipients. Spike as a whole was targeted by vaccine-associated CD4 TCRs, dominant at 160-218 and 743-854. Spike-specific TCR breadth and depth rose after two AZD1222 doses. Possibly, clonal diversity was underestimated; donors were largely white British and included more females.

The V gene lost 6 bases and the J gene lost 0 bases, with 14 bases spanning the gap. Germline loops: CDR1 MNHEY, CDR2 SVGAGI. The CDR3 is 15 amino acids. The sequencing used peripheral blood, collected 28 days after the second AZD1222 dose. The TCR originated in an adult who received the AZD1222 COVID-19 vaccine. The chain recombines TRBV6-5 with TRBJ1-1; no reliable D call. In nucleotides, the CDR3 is TGTGCCAGCAGGCGCGGTTTCGAGGTGAACACTGAAGCTTTCTTT. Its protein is CASRRGFEVNTEAFF.